These 3 T cell receptor beta chains were sequenced from one sample in a study of early T cells in non-severe SARS-CoV-2 infection. TCRdb recomputed calls from the 5' RACE reads with MiXCR, one row per CDR3 protein. The sample lists about 80,000 distinct CDR3 sequences, roughly 6% occurring once. Sample: whole blood. The receptor set was obtained from an adult who was a healthcare worker with PCR-confirmed SARS-CoV-2 infection or an uninfected control (not recorded which).

This clonotype has a count of ten or more. J is TRBJ2-2 and V is TRBV20-1; D not resolved. Germline lookup yields CDR1 DFQATT and CDR2 SNEGSKA (reference sequence). CDR3 length: 15 residues. Trimming removed 6 bases at V and 0 bases at J, with 14 bases between. The CDR3 region has the DNA TGCAGTGCAAAGATCCGGGTCGCGAACACCGGGGAGCTGTTTTTT. This gives the protein CSAKIRVANTGELFF.

J is TRBJ1-3 and V is TRBV4-3; TRBD1 is a possible D gene (6 bases). V was shortened by 3 bases and J by 3 bases, with 15 bases between the two germline ends. The CDR3 covers 16 residues. CDR1 is LGHNA, CDR2 YSLEER, per germline. The CDR3 protein is CASSQSGGGSGNTIYF. The CDR3 region has the DNA TGCGCCAGCAGCCAGAGCGGAGGGGGAAGTGGAAACACCATATATTTT.

This clonotype was picked up many times. The chain is built from TRBV7-8 and TRBJ2-2; perhaps TRBD1 as D (6 bases). This CDR3 has 16 residues. V dropped 5 bases and J dropped 0 bases, with 13 bases sitting between them. Germline V gene sequence: CDR1 SGHVS, CDR2 FQNEAQ. CDR3 coding DNA: TGTGCCAGCAGCCCCGAGACAGGATCGAACACCGGGGAGCTGTTTTTT. Translation: CASSPETGSNTGELFF. The entire variable domain, with the rest obtained from reference TRBV7-8 and TRBJ2-2, is as follows: GAGVSQSPRYKVAKRGQDVALRCDPISGHVSLFWYQQALGQGPEFLTYFQNEAQLDKSGLPSDRFFAERPEGSVSTLKIQRTQQEDSAVYLCASSPETGSNTGELFFGEGSRLTVL.